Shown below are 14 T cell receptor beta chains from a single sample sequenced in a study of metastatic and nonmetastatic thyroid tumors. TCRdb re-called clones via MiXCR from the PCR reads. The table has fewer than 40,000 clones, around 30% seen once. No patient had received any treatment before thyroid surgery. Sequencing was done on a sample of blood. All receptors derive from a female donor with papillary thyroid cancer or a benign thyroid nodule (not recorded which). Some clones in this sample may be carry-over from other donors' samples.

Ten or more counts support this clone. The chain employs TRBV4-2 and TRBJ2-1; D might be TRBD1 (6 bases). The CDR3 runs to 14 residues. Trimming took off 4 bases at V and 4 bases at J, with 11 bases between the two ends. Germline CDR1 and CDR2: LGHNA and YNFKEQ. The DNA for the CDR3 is TGTGCCAGCAGCCGCGCAGGGGATTACAATGAGCAGTTCTTC. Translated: CASSRAGDYNEQFF.

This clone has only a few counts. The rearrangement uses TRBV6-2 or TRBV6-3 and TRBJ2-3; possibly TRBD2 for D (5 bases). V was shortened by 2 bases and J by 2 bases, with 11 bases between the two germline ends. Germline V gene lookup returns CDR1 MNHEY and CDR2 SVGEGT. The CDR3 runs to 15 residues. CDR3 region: CASSYEGLHTDTQYF. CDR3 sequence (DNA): TGTGCCAGCAGTTACGAAGGACTCCACACAGATACGCAGTATTTT.

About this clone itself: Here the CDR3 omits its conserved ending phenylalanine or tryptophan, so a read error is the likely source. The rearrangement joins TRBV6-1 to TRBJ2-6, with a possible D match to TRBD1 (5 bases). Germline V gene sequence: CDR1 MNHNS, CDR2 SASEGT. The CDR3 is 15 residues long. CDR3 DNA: TGTGCCAGCAGTGAAGGGCAGTCTGGGGCAAACGTGCTGACTTAC. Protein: CASSEGQSGANVLTY.

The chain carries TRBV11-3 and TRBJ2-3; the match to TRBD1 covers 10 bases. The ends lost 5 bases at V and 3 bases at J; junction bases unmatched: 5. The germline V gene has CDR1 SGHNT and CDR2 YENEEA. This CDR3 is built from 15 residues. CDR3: CASSPRQGATDTQYF. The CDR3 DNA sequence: TGTGCCAGCAGCCCACGACAGGGGGCAACAGATACGCAGTATTTT.

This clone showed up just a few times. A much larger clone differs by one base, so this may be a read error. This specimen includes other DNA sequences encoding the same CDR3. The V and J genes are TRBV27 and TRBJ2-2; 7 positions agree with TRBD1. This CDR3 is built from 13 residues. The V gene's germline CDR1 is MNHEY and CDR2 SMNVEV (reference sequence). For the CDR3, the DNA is TGTGTCAGCAGTGTACAGGGGTTCGGGGAACTGTTTTTT. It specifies CVSSVQGFGELFF.

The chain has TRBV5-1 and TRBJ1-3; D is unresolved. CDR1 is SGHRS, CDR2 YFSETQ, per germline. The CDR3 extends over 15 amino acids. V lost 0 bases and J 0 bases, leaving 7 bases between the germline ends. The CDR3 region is CASSLVGASGNTIYF. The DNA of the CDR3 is TGCGCCAGCAGCTTGGTGGGTGCCTCTGGAAACACCATATATTTT.

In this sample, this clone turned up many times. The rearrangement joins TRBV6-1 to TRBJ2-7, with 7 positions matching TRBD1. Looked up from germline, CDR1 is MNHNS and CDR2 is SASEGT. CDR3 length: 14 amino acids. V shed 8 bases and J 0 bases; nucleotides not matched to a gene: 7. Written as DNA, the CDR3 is TGTGCCAGCGCGTTGGGACAGAGCTCCTACGAGCAGTACTTC. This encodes CASALGQSSYEQYF.

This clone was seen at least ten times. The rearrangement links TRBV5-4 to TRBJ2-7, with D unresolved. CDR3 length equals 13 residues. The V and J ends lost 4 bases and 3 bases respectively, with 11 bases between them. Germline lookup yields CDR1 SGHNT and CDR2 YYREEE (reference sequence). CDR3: CASSLPYGYEQYF. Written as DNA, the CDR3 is TGTGCCAGCAGCCTTCCTTATGGCTACGAGCAGTACTTC.

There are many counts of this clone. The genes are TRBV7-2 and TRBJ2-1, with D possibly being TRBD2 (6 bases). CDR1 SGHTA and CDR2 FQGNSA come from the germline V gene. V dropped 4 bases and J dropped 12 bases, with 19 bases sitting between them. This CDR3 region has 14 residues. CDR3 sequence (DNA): TGTGCCAGCAGCTCGGGACTTCGAGAGACCGCGCAGTTCTTC. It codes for CASSSGLRETAQFF.

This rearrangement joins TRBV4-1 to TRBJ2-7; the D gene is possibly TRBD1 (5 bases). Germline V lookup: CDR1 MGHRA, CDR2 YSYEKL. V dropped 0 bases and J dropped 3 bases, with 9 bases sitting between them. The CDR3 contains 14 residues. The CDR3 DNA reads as TGCGCCAGCAGCCAAGACAGGGCAGGCTACGAGCAGTACTTC. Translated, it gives CASSQDRAGYEQYF.

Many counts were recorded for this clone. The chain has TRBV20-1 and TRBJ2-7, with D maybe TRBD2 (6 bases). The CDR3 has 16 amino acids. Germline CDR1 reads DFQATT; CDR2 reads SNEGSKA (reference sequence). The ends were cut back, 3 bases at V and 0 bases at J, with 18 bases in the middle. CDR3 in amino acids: CSASNPAEGSSYEQYF. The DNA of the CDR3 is TGCAGTGCTAGTAACCCAGCGGAGGGGAGCTCCTACGAGCAGTACTTC.

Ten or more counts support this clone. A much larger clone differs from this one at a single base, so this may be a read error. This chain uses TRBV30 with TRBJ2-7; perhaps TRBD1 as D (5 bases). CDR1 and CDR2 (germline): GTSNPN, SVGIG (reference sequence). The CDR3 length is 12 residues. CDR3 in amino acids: CARSDSHYEQYF. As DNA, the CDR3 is TGTGCCAGGAGCGACAGCCACTACGAGCAGTACTTC.

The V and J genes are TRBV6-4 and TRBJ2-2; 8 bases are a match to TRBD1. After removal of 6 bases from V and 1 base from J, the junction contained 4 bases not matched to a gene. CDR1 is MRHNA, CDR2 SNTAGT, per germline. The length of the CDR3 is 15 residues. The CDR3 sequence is CASSVTGGNTGELFF. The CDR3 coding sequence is TGTGCCAGCAGCGTCACAGGGGGGAACACCGGGGAGCTGTTTTTT.

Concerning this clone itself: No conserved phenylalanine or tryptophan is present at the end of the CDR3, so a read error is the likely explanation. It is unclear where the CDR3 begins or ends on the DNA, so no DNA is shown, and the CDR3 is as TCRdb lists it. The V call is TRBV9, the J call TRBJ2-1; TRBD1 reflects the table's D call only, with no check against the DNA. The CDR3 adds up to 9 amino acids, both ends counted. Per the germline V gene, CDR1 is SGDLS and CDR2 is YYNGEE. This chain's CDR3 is CASSVEGIR.